The entry below describes one T cell receptor beta chain. Its antigen is not known. With V trimmed by 6 bases and J by 2 bases, 10 bases remained unmatched. CDR3 length equals 18 residues. Germline V gene data show CDR1 as MNHNS and CDR2 as SASEGT. These data come from a study of T cells in Graves' hyperthyroidism and ophthalmopathy. About the research overall: It was at initial diagnosis, before any treatment, that peripheral blood was collected.

TCR beta CDR3 regions were amplified from RNA transcripts. In the first-round RT-PCR of the TCR CDR3, the HTBI primer set was used. TCRdb redid the calling of the multiplex PCR reads with MiXCR, one entry per CDR3 protein. The sample consists of about 500,000 distinct CDR3 sequences, roughly a sixth of them appearing once. Whole-study findings and limits: Most thyroid-expanded clonotypes above 0.001 were also found in blood.

The sample consisted of blood. This chain uses TRBV6-1 with TRBJ2-5; TRBD2 matches at 15 bases. This clonotype originated in a woman between 25 and 40 years old with Graves' ophthalmopathy. The CDR3 sequence is CASSLGLAGGKRQETQYF. CDR3 bases: TGTGCCAGCAGCCTTGGACTAGCGGGAGGGAAGCGGCAAGAGACCCAGTACTTC.